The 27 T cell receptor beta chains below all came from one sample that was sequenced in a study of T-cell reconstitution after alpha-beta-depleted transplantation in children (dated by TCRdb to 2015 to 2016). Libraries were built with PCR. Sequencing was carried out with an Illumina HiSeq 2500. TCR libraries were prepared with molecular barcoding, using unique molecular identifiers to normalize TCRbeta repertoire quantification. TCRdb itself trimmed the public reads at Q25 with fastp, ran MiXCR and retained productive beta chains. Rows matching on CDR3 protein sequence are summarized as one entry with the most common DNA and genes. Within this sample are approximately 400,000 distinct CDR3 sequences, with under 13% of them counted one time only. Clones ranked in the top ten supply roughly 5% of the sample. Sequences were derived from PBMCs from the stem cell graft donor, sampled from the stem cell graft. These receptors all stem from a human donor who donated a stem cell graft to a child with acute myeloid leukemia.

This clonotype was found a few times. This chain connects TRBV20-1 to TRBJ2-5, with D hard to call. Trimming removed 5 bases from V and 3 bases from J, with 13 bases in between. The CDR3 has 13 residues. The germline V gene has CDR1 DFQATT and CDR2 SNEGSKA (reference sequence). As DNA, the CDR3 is TGCAGTGCTTCTCAGGATGGGGAAGAGACCCAGTACTTC. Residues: CSASQDGEETQYF.

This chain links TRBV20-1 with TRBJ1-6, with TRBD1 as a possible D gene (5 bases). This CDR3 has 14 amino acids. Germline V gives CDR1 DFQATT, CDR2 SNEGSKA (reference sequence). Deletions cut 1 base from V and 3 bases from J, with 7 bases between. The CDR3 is CSARGQGYNSPLHF. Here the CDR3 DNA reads TGCAGTGCTAGAGGGCAGGGCTATAATTCACCCCTCCACTTT.

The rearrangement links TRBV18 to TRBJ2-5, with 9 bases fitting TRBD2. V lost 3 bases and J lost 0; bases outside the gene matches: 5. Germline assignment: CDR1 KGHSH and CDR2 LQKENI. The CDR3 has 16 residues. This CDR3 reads CASSPTIAGDQETQYF. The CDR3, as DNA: TGTGCCAGCTCACCCACCATAGCGGGGGACCAAGAGACCCAGTACTTC.

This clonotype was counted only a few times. CDR3 in amino acids: CASSYSAQVHEAFF. The CDR3 bases are TGTGCCAGCAGTTACTCGGCACAGGTACATGAAGCTTTCTTT. The J gene is TRBJ1-1, the V gene TRBV6-5; a possible D gene is TRBD1 (5 bases). The CDR3 loop spans 14 amino acids. Trimming shortened V by 0 bases and J by 7 bases, and 12 bases separated the two germline ends. Germline V gives CDR1 MNHEY, CDR2 SVGAGI.

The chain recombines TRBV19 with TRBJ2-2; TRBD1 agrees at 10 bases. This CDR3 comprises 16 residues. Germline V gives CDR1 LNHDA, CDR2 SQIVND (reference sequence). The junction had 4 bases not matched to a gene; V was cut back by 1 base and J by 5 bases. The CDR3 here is CASSIVRTGGTGELFF. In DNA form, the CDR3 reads TGTGCCAGTAGTATAGTGAGGACAGGGGGGACCGGGGAGCTGTTTTTT.

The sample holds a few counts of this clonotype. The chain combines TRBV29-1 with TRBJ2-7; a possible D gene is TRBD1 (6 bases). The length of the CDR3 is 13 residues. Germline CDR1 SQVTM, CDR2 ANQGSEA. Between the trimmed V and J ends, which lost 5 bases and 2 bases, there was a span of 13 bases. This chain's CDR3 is CSVLQGTTYEQYF. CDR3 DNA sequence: TGCAGCGTTCTTCAGGGGACCACCTACGAGCAGTACTTC.

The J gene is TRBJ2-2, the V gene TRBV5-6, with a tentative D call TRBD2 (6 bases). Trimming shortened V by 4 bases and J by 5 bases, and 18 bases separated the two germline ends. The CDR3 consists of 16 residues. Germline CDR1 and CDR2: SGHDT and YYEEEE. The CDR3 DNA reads TGTGCCAGCAGCCGCCCCCGGGGGATGGAGACCGGGGAGCTGTTTTTT. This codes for CASSRPRGMETGELFF.

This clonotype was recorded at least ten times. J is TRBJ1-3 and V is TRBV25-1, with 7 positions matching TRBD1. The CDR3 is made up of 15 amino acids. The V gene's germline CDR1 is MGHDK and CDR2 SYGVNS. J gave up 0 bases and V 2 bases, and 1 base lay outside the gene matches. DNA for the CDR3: TGTGCCAGCAGTGAACCAGGGGGCTCTGGAAACACCATATATTTT. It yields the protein CASSEPGGSGNTIYF.

The CDR3 is CASSLPRTSGNEQFF. CDR3 nucleotides: TGTGCCAGCAGTTTACCCCGGACTAGCGGCAATGAGCAGTTCTTC. The V call is TRBV12-3 or TRBV12-4, the J call TRBJ2-1, with 10 nucleotides matching TRBD2. The CDR3 runs to 15 residues. Trimming took 2 bases from V and 6 from J; bases not matched to a gene: 4.

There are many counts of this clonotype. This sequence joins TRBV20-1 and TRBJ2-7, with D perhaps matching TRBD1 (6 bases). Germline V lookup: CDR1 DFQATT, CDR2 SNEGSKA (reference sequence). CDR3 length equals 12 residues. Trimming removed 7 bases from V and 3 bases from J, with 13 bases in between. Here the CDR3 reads CSVTGTNYEQYF. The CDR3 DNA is TGCAGTGTTACCGGGACAAACTACGAGCAGTACTTC.

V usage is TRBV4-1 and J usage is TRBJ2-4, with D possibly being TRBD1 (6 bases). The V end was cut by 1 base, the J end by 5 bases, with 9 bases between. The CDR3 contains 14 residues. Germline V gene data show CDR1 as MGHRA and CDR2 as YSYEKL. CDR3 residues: CASSQARTENIQYF. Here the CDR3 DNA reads TGCGCCAGCAGCCAAGCAAGGACAGAAAACATTCAGTACTTC.

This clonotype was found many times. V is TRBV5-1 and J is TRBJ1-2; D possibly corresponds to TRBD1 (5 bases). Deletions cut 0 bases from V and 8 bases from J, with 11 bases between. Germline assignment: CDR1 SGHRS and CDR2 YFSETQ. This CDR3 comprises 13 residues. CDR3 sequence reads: CASSLGQGDGYTF. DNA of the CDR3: TGCGCCAGCAGCTTGGGGCAGGGCGACGGCTACACCTTC.

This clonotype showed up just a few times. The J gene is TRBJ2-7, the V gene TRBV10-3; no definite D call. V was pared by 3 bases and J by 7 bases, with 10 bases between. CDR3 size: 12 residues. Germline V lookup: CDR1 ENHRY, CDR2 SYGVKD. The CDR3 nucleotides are TGTGCCATCAGTGAAGCTTTAGAGGAGCAGTACTTC. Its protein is CAISEALEEQYF.

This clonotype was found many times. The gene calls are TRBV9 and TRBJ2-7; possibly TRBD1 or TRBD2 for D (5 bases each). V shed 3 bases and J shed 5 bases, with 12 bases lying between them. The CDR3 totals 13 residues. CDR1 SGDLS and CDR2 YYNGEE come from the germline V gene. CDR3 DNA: TGTGCCAGCAGCGGGGGGACCGCCCACGAGCAGTACTTC. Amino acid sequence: CASSGGTAHEQYF. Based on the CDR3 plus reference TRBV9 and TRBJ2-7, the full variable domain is DSGVTQTPKHLITATGQRVTLRCSPRSGDLSVYWYQQSLDQGLQFLIQYYNGEERAKGNILERFSAQQFPDLHSELNLSSLELGDSALYFCASSGGTAHEQYFGPGTRLTVT.

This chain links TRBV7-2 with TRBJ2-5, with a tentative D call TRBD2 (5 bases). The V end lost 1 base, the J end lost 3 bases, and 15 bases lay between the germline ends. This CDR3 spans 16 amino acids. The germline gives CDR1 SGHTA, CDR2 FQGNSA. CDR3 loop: CASSLEDFQEEETQYF. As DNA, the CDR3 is TGTGCCAGCAGCTTAGAGGATTTCCAGGAGGAAGAGACCCAGTACTTC.

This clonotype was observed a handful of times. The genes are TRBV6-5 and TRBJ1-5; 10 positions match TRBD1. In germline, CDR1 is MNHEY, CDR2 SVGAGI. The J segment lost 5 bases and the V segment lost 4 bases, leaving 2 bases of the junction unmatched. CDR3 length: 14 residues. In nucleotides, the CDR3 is TGTGCCAGCAGTTCGACAGGGGGCTATCAGCCCCAGCATTTT. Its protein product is CASSSTGGYQPQHF.

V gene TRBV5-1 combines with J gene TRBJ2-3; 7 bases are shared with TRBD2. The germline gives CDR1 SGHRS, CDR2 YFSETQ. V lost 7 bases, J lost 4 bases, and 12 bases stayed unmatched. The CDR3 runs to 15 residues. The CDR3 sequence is CASGSGLAAADTQYF. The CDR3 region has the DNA TGCGCCAGCGGCTCCGGGCTAGCGGCCGCAGATACGCAGTATTTT.

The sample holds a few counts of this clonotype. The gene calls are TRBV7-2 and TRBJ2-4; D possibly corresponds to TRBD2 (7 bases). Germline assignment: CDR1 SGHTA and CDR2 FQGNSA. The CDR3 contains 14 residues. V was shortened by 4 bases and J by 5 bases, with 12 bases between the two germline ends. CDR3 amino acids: CASSSAGAQNIQYF. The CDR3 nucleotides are TGTGCCAGCAGCTCGGCGGGGGCACAAAACATTCAGTACTTC.

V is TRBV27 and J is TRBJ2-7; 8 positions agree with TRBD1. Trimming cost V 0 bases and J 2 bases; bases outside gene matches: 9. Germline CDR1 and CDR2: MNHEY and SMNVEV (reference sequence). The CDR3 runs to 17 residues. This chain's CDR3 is CASSLSPRTGSTYEQYF. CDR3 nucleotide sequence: TGTGCCAGCAGTTTATCGCCCAGGACAGGGTCGACCTACGAGCAGTACTTC.

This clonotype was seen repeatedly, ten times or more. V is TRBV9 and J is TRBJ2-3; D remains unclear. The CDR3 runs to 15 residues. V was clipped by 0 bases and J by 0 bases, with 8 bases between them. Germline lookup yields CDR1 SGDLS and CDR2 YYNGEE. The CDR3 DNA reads TGTGCCAGCAGCGTAGGAACAGCTAGCACAGATACGCAGTATTTT. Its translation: CASSVGTASTDTQYF.

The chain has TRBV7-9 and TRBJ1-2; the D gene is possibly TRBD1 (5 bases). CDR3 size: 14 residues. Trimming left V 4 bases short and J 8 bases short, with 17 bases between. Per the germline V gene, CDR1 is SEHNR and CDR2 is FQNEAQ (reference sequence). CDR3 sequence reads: CASSSKGRPSGYTF. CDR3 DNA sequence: TGTGCCAGCAGCTCAAAGGGGCGTCCTAGCGGCTACACCTTC.

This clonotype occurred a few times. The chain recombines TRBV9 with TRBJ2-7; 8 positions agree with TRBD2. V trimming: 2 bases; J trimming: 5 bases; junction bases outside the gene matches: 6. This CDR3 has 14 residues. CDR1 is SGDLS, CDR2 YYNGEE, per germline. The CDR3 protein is CASSVSGTANEQYF. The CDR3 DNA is TGTGCCAGCAGCGTTAGCGGGACCGCCAACGAGCAGTACTTC.

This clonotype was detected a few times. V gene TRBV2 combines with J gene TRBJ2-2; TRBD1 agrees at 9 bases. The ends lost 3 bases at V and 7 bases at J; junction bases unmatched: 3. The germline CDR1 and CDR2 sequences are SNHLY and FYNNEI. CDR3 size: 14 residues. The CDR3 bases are TGTGCCAGCAGTGAGGACAGGGGAATCGGGGAGCTGTTTTTT. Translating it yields CASSEDRGIGELFF.

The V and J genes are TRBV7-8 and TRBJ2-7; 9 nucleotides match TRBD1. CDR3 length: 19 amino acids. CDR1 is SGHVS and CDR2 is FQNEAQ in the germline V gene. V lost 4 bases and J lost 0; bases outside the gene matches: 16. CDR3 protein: CASSSAPIATGGNSYEQYV. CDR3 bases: TGTGCCAGCAGCTCGGCGCCGATAGCGACAGGGGGAAACTCCTACGAGCAGTACGTC.

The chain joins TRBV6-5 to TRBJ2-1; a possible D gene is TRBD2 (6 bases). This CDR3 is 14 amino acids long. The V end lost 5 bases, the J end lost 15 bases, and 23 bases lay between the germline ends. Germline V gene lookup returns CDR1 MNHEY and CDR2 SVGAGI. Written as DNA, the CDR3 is TGTGCCAGCAGTATACTCGACAGAACAAGCGGGCGGTTCTTC. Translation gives CASSILDRTSGRFF.

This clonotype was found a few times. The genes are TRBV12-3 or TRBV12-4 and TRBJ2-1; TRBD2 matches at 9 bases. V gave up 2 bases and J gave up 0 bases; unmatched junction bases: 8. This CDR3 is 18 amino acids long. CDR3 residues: CASSLRVAGGPSYNEQFF. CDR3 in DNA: TGTGCCAGCAGTTTACGGGTTGCGGGGGGGCCCTCCTACAATGAGCAGTTCTTC.

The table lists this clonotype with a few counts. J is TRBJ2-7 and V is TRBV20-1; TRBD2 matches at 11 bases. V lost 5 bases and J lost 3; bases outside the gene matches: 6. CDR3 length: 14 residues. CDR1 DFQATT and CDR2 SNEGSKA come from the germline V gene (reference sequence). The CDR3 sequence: CSAQRLAGNYEQYF. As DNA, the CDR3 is TGCAGTGCTCAACGACTAGCGGGAAACTACGAGCAGTACTTC.